Below, 21 T cell receptor beta chains from the same sample are listed, as sequenced in a study of shared clonotypes between healthy human individuals. Some clones are missing from TCRdb's copy, which holds only in-frame ones; the method was immunoSEQ multiplex PCR. The table records millions of clones, more than 90% of them present only once. The sequencing sample was made of naive CD4+ T cells sorted from blood. Subset specified: CD45RA+ positively selected. Source of these receptors: a man younger than 35 in good health.

This clone was seen only a few times. This chain uses TRBV5-3 with TRBJ1-1; D is unclear. TRBV5-3 is an ORF, and what it does is uncertain. Trimming took off 10 bases at V and 4 bases at J, with 5 bases between the two ends. The CDR3 is made up of 9 amino acids. The CDR3 spells CAGSTEAFF. CDR3 nucleotide sequence: TGTGCCGGGAGCACTGAAGCTTTCTTT.

CDR3 protein: CASSYLGRWDGTEAFF. The CDR3 DNA reads TGTGCCAGCAGTTACTTAGGAAGATGGGATGGTACTGAAGCTTTCTTT. This chain joins TRBV6-5 and TRBJ1-1; D unclear. V shed 1 base and J shed 5 bases, with 17 bases lying between them. From germline, CDR1 is MNHEY and CDR2 SVGAGI. The CDR3 extends over 16 amino acids.

This clone was seen a handful of times. This chain links TRBV19 with TRBJ1-5, with D unclear. The CDR3 length is 15 residues. Trimming stripped 3 bases from V and 0 bases from J, with 9 bases between. Per the germline V gene, CDR1 is LNHDA and CDR2 is SQIVND (reference sequence). The CDR3 nucleotides read TGTGCCAGTAGTATCGGCTTGTTTAGCAATCAGCCCCAGCATTTT. Its translation: CASSIGLFSNQPQHF.

The J gene is TRBJ2-1, the V gene TRBV27, with 8 bases fitting TRBD2. The CDR3 is made up of 14 amino acids. Germline CDR1 reads MNHEY; CDR2 reads SMNVEV (reference sequence). V gave up 6 bases and J gave up 4 bases; unmatched junction bases: 5. CDR3 in amino acids: CASRSGSLYNEQFF. The CDR3 DNA follows: TGTGCCAGCAGGAGCGGGAGTCTATACAATGAGCAGTTCTTC.

This chain links TRBV18 with TRBJ1-1, with TRBD1 matching 7 bases. Germline trimming cut 4 bases from V and 4 bases from J; bases unmatched to any gene: 12. This CDR3 is 16 amino acids long. Looked up from germline, CDR1 is KGHSH and CDR2 is LQKENI. CDR3 amino acids: CASSLQGQDRGTEAFF. The CDR3 DNA is TGTGCCAGCTCACTACAAGGACAGGATCGTGGCACTGAAGCTTTCTTT.

This chain links TRBV4-2 with TRBJ1-4; D gene unclear. V lost 0 bases, J lost 0 bases, and 11 bases lay in between. Germline V CDR1 and CDR2: LGHNA, YNFKEQ. CDR3 length equals 17 residues. The CDR3 reads CASSQDPRRATNEKLFF. The CDR3 nucleotides read TGTGCCAGCAGCCAAGATCCCCGAAGGGCAACTAATGAAAAACTGTTTTTT.

This chain uses TRBV5-6 with TRBJ2-3; TRBD1 might be the D (6 bases). Trimming left V 0 bases short and J 1 base short, with 15 bases between. Germline CDR1 SGHDT, CDR2 YYEEEE. The length of the CDR3 is 17 residues. CDR3 region: CASSLVPGQLRTDTQYF. In nucleotides, the CDR3 is TGTGCCAGCAGCTTGGTTCCCGGACAGCTACGCACAGATACGCAGTATTTT.

This sequence joins TRBV18 and TRBJ1-2; 7 bases are a match to TRBD1. This CDR3 comprises 14 residues. Germline CDR1 is KGHSH and CDR2 is LQKENI. With V trimmed by 5 bases and J by 4 bases, 7 bases remained unmatched. DNA of the CDR3: TGTGCCAGCTCAACGGGACAGCGGGGCTATGGCTACACCTTC. As protein: CASSTGQRGYGYTF.

The rearrangement joins TRBV6-5 to TRBJ2-2; D not resolved. CDR1 and CDR2 (germline): MNHEY, SVGAGI. The CDR3 has 15 residues. The V end lost 0 bases, the J end lost 4 bases, and 9 bases lay between the germline ends. In DNA form, the CDR3 reads TGTGCCAGCAGTTACTCGTCCGCGGTCACCGGGGAGCTGTTTTTT. This translates into CASSYSSAVTGELFF.

V is TRBV6-1 and J is TRBJ1-4; 7 nucleotides match TRBD1. Germline CDR1 is MNHNS and CDR2 is SASEGT. J gave up 7 bases and V 3 bases, and 2 bases lay outside the gene matches. The CDR3 runs 13 residues. In DNA, the CDR3 is TGTGCCAGCAGTGACAGGGGGGTTGAAAAACTGTTTTTT. Translated: CASSDRGVEKLFF.

The chain employs TRBV10-3 and TRBJ1-2; 7 bases fit TRBD1. CDR3 length equals 13 residues. The germline CDR1 and CDR2 sequences are ENHRY and SYGVKD. The trim removed 4 bases at V and 4 bases at J, leaving 3 bases unmatched. The CDR3 loop is CAISGTGIYGYTF. CDR3 in DNA: TGTGCCATCAGTGGGACAGGAATCTATGGCTACACCTTC.

This clone was recorded once. The gene calls are TRBV18 and TRBJ2-1; 12 bases map to TRBD2. The junction had 7 bases not matched to a gene; V was cut back by 3 bases and J by 7 bases. The CDR3 runs 16 residues. Germline-derived CDR1 and CDR2 are KGHSH and LQKENI. CDR3 nucleotides: TGTGCCAGCTCACCGCTAGCGGGGGGGTCCCTAAATGAGCAGTTCTTC. This codes for CASSPLAGGSLNEQFF.

Note on this clone: Distinct nucleotide sequences in the sample also encode this CDR3. V gene TRBV10-3 combines with J gene TRBJ2-7, with D possibly being TRBD1 (6 bases). Germline loops: CDR1 ENHRY, CDR2 SYGVKD. V shed 6 bases and J shed 1 base, with 10 bases lying between them. This CDR3 has 13 residues. DNA of the CDR3: TGTGCCATCAGCCGGACAGATTCCTACGAGCAGTACTTC. Its protein is CAISRTDSYEQYF.

This chain uses TRBV1 with TRBJ1-1; the D call in the table, TRBD1, was not verified against the DNA. TRBV1 represents a pseudogene. The CDR3 runs 17 residues. The CDR3 sequence is CTSSQDLQGLPYTEAFF. CDR3 in DNA: TGCACCAGCAGCCAAGATCTCCAGGGATTGCCATACACTGAAGCTTTCTTT.

This clone has just one count. Different DNA sequences within this sample yield the same CDR3. CDR3 nucleotide sequence: TGTGCCAGCAGCCGAGGGGGGGGCTACGGCTACACCTTC. Amino acid sequence: CASSRGGGYGYTF. V is TRBV6-5 and J is TRBJ1-2; tentative D call: TRBD1 (6 bases). The V gene's germline CDR1 is MNHEY and CDR2 SVGAGI. The CDR3 totals 13 residues. Trimming removed 6 bases from V and 8 bases from J, with 16 bases in between.

Details on this clone: This same CDR3 is encoded by further DNA sequences in the sample. This sequence joins TRBV6-6 and TRBJ1-1; no firm D call. CDR1 and CDR2 from the germline V gene are MNHNY and SVGAGI (reference sequence). The CDR3 is 13 residues long. The V and J ends lost 3 bases and 3 bases respectively, with 8 bases between them. The CDR3 region has the DNA TGTGCCAGCAGTTATTCCAGAGACACTGAAGCTTTCTTT. It is translated as CASSYSRDTEAFF.

The rearrangement links TRBV19 to TRBJ1-5; maybe TRBD1 (6 bases). The CDR3 spans 18 residues. Trimming removed 3 bases from V and 1 base from J, with 19 bases in between. Germline CDR1 and CDR2: LNHDA and SQIVND (reference sequence). CDR3 protein: CASSIGPLRGSSNQPQHF. DNA of the CDR3: TGTGCCAGTAGTATTGGACCGTTAAGGGGGTCGAGCAATCAGCCCCAGCATTTT. The full variable domain, with the rest looked up from reference TRBV19 and TRBJ1-5, is DGGITQSPKYLFRKEGQNVTLSCEQNLNHDAMYWYRQDPGQGLRLIYYSQIVNDFQKGDIAEGYSVSREKKESFPLTVTSAQKNPTAFYLCASSIGPLRGSSNQPQHFGDGTRLSIL.

V and J are TRBV19 and TRBJ1-4, with TRBD1 identical over 8 bases. Germline V gene data show CDR1 as LNHDA and CDR2 as SQIVND (reference sequence). V trimming: 7 bases; J trimming: 8 bases; junction bases outside the gene matches: 9. The CDR3 is 14 residues long. In DNA form, the CDR3 reads TGTGCCAGTAACTCAGGGGGCGCGAGAGAAAAACTGTTTTTT. Amino acids: CASNSGGAREKLFF.

The chain couples TRBV7-2 to TRBJ1-2, with D maybe TRBD1 (6 bases). The CDR3 covers 14 residues. The V gene's germline CDR1 is SGHTA and CDR2 FQGNSA. Deletions cut 2 bases from V and 4 bases from J, with 11 bases between. CDR3 sequence reads: CASSLNRESYGYTF. In DNA, the CDR3 is TGTGCCAGCAGCTTAAACAGGGAGAGCTATGGCTACACCTTC.

The CDR3 reads CASSPDRDGLTNEKLFF. CDR3 DNA: TGTGCCAGCTCGCCCGACAGGGACGGTCTTACTAATGAAAAACTGTTTTTT. The chain combines TRBV18 with TRBJ1-4; 7 bases fit TRBD1. This CDR3 has 17 residues. The trim removed 6 bases at V and 2 bases at J, leaving 12 bases unmatched. Germline-derived CDR1 and CDR2 are KGHSH and LQKENI.

The rearrangement uses TRBV18 and TRBJ2-7; D gene ambiguous. Trimming cost V 3 bases and J 7 bases, with 16 bases left between them. This CDR3 spans 14 amino acids. CDR1 is KGHSH, CDR2 LQKENI, per germline. CDR3 in DNA: TGTGCCAGCTCACCGGGCCCCTTGGTAAGGGAGCAGTACTTC. Translated: CASSPGPLVREQYF.